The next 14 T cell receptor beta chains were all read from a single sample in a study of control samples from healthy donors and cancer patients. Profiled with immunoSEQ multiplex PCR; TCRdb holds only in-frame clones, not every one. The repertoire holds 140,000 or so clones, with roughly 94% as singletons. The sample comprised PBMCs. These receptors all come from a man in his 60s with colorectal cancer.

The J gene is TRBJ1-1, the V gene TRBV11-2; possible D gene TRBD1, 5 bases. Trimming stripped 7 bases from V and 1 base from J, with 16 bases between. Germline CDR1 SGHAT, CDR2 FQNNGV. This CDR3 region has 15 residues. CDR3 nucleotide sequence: TGTGCCAGCATCCCTTGGGGCCACCCGAACACTGAAGCTTTCTTT. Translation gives CASIPWGHPNTEAFF.

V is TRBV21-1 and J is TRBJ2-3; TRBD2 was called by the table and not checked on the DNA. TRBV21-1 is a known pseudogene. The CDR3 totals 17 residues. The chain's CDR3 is CASSLTSGGCCTDTQYF. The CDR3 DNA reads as TGTGCCAGCAGCCTGACTAGCGGGGGATGTTGCACAGATACGCAGTATTTT.

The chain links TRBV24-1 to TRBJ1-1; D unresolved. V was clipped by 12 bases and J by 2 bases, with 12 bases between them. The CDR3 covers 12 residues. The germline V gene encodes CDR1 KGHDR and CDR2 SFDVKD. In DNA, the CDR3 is TGTGCCCCGGTGACACCTAACACTGAAGCTTTCTTT. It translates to CAPVTPNTEAFF.

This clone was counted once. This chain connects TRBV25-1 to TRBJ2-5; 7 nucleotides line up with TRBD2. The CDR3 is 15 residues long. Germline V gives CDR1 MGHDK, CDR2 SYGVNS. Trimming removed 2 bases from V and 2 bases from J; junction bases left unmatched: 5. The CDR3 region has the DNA TGTGCCAGCAGTGAACTAGGGACTAAACAAGAGACCCAGTACTTC. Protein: CASSELGTKQETQYF.

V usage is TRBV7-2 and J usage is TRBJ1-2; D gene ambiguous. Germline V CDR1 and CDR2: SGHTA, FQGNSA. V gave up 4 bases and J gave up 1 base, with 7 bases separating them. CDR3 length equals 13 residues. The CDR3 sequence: CASSSDVNYGYTF. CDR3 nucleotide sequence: TGTGCCAGCAGCTCGGACGTTAACTATGGCTACACCTTC.

The CDR3 nucleotides are TGTGCCAGCAGCAAACTTGGGGAGAACACTGAAGCTTTCTTT. Translation gives CASSKLGENTEAFF. The rearrangement joins TRBV21-1 to TRBJ1-1. TRBV21-1 is deemed a pseudogene. The CDR3 has 14 residues.

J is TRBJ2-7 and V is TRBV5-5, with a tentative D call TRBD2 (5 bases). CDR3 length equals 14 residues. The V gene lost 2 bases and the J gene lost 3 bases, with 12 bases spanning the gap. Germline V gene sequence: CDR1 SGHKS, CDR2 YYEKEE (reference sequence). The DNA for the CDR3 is TGTGCCAGCAGCTTCTTGAGGGAACGCTACGAGCAGTACTTC. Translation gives CASSFLRERYEQYF.

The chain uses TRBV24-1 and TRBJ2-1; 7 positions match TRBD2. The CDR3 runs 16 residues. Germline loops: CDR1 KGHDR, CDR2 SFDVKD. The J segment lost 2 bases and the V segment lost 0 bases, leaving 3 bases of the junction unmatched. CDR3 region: CATSDLEAGAYNEQFF. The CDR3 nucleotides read TGTGCCACCAGTGATTTGGAGGCGGGGGCCTACAATGAGCAGTTCTTC.

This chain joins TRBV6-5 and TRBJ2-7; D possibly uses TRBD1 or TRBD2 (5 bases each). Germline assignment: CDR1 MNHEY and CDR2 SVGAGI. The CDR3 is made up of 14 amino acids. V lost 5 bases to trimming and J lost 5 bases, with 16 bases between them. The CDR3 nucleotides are TGTGCCAGCAGTCGACGGGACCCTAACGACGAGCAGTACTTC. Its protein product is CASSRRDPNDEQYF.

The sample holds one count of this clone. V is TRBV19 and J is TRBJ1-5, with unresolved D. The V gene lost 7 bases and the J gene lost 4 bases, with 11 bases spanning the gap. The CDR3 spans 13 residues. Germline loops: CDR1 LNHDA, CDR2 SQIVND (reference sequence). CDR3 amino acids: CASTRSANQPQHF. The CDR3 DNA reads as TGTGCCAGTACCCGAAGTGCGAATCAGCCCCAGCATTTT.

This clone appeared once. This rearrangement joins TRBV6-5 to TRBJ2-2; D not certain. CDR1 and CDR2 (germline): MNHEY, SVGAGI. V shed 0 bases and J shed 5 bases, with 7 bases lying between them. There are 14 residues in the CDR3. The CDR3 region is CASSYSDLTGELFF. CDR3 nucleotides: TGTGCCAGCAGTTACTCCGATCTAACCGGGGAGCTGTTTTTT.

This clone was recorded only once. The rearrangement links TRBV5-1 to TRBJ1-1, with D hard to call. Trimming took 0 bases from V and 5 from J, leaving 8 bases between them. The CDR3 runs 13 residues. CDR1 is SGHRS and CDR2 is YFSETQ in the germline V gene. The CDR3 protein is CASSLGAGTEAFF. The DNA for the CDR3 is TGCGCCAGCAGCTTGGGAGCGGGGACTGAAGCTTTCTTT.

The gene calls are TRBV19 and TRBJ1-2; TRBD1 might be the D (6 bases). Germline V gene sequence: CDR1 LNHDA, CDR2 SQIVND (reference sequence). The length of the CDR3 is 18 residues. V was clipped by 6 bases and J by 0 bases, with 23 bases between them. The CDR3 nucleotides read TGTGCCAGTAGCCCCGGGGGCGGGGTAAAGGAAGCTAACTATGGCTACACCTTC. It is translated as CASSPGGGVKEANYGYTF.

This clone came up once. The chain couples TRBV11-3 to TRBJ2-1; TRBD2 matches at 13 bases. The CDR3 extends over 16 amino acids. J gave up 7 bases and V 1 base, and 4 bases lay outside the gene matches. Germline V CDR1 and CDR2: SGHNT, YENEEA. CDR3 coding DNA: TGTGCCAGCAGCTTAGGAACTAGCGGGGGGGAAAATGAGCAGTTCTTC. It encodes CASSLGTSGGENEQFF. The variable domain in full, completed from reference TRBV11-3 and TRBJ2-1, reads EAGVVQSPRYKIIEKKQPVAFWCNPISGHNTLYWYLQNLGQGPELLIRYENEEAVDDSQLPKDRFSAERLKGVDSTLKIQPAELGDSAVYLCASSLGTSGGENEQFFGPGTRLTVL.